Presented here are 2 T cell receptor beta chains from one specimen sequenced in a study of T cells in narcolepsy. The data were produced by immunoSEQ multiplex PCR, yet TCRdb's version contains in-frame clones alone and is incomplete. The sample shows roughly 34,000 clones, roughly four fifths of them seen only once. The source material was CD45RA- memory CD4+ T cells from PBMCs. The receptor source for this set is a human donor with narcolepsy.

The CDR3 nucleotides read TGTGCCTGGAGTGTGGGACCCGGCAATCAGCCCCAGCATTTT. Its translation: CAWSVGPGNQPQHF. This chain joins TRBV30 and TRBJ1-5, with a weak D call TRBD1 (5 bases). V was shortened by 0 bases and J by 2 bases, with 8 bases between the two germline ends. CDR3 length equals 14 residues. In germline, CDR1 is GTSNPN, CDR2 SVGIG (reference sequence).

This clone showed up just once. The chain links TRBV11-2 to TRBJ1-5; D not certain. Germline loops: CDR1 SGHAT, CDR2 FQNNGV. The CDR3 has 13 amino acids. V lost 5 bases, J lost 5 bases, and 10 bases lay in between. For the CDR3, the DNA is TGTGCCAGCAGCCGGCGTGAAGATCAGCCCCAGCATTTT. This sequence encodes CASSRREDQPQHF.